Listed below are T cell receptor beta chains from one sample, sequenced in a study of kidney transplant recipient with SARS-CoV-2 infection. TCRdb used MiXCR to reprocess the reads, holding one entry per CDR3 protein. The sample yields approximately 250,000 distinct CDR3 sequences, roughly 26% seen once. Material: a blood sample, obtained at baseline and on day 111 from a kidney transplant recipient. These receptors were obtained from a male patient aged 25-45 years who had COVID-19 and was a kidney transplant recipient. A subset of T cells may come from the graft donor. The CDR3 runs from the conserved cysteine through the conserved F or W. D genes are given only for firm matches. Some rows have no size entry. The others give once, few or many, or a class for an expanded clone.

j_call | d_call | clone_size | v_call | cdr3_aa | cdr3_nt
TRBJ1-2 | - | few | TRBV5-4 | CASRVNVPGKTYGYTF | TGTGCCAGCCGCGTAAACGTACCAGGAAAGACCTATGGCTACACCTTC
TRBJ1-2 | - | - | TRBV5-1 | CASSPDRFNYGYTF | TGCGCCAGCAGCCCCGACAGGTTTAACTATGGCTACACCTTC
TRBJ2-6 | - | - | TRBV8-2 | CGICTRITQSRANILTF | TGTGGCATTTGTACTAGGATAACACAAAGTCGGGCCAACATCCTGACTTTC
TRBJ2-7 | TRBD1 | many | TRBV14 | CASSLRQGKFTYEQYF | TGTGCCAGCAGCCTCAGACAGGGAAAGTTTACATACGAGCAGTACTTC
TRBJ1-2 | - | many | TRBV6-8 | CASSLDQGGYTF | TGTGCCAGCTCCCTGGACCAGGGGGGCTACACCTTC
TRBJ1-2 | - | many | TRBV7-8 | CASSRLKFTRKTYGYTF | TGTGCCAGCAGCCGCCTGAAGTTTACCCGAAAGACCTATGGCTACACCTTC
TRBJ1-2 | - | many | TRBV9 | CASSVGARDDYGYTF | TGTGCCAGCAGCGTAGGGGCCAGAGATGACTATGGCTACACCTTC
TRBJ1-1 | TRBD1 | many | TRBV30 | CAWSTGVDTEAFF | TGTGCCTGGTCAACAGGGGTCGACACTGAAGCTTTCTTT
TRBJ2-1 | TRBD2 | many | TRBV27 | CASRLTSGRYYNEQFF | TGTGCCAGCAGACTAACTAGCGGGAGGTACTACAATGAGCAGTTCTTC
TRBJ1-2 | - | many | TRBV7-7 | CASSVNDKCRKTYGYTF | TGTGCCAGCAGCGTAAACGATAAGTGCCGAAAGACCTATGGCTACACCTTC
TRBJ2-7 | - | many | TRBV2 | CASSVLGPREQYF | TGTGCCAGCAGTGTTTTAGGACCTCGGGAGCAGTACTTC
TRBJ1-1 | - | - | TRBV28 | CASISSLNTKAFF | TGTGCCAGCATTTCCAGCTTGAACACTAAAGCTTTCTTT
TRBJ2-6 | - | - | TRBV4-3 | CANSQVFTQSGANVLTF | TGCGCCAACAGCCAAGTCTTTACCCAGTCTGGGGCCAACGTCCTGACTTTC
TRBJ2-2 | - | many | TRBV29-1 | CSVPLGSGELFF | TGCAGCGTCCCATTGGGGTCCGGGGAGCTGTTTTTT
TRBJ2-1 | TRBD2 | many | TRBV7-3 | CASSTRGSGGSNEQFF | TGTGCCAGCAGCACTCGGGGTAGCGGGGGGAGCAATGAGCAGTTCTTC
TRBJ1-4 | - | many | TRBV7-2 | CASSLYGQILFF | TGTGCCAGCAGCTTATATGGACAGATCCTGTTTTTT
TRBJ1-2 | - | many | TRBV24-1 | CATSCHYSTRKTYGYTF | TGTGCCACCAGTTGTCATTATAGTACCAGAAAGACCTATGGCTACACCTTC
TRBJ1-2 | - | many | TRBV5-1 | CASNGRSVRKTYGYTF | TGCGCCAGCAATGGACGATCGGTTCGAAAGACCTATGGCTACACCTTC
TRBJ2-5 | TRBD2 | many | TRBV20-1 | CSAGIWGGEETQYF | TGCAGTGCTGGGATCTGGGGAGGGGAAGAGACCCAGTACTTC
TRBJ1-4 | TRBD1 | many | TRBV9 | CASSLGTGINEKLFF | TGTGCCAGCAGCCTGGGGACAGGGATTAATGAAAAACTGTTTTTT
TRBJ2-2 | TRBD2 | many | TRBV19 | CASSLKGRVAGELFF | TGTGCCAGTAGTTTGAAAGGGAGGGTTGCCGGGGAGCTGTTTTTT
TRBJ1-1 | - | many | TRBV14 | CASSPQNTEAFF | TGTGCCAGCAGCCCACAGAACACTGAAGCTTTCTTT
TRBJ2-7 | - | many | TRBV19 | CASSMRGKDEQYF | TGTGCCAGTAGTATGAGGGGAAAGGACGAGCAGTACTTC
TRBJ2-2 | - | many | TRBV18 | CASSRQGYGGELFF | TGTGCCAGCTCTCGGCAGGGGTACGGCGGGGAGCTGTTTTTT
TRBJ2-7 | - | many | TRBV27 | CASSPSVGQAIYEQYF | TGTGCCAGCAGTCCCTCCGTGGGGCAGGCCATCTACGAGCAGTACTTC
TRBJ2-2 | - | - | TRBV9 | CASSSARGEGTGELFF | TGTGCCAGCAGTTCTGCAAGGGGAGAAGGCACCGGGGAGCTGTTTTTT
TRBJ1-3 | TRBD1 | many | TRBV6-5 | CASRRQGRGNTIYF | TGTGCCAGCAGAAGACAGGGGAGAGGGAACACCATATATTTT